This TCR beta chain comes out of a study of technical replicates of blood from a few donors. This clone was recorded only once. In germline, CDR1 is SGDLS, CDR2 YYNGEE. V lost 6 bases, J lost 2 bases, and 12 bases lay in between. The CDR3 totals 14 residues. Method: immunoSEQ multiplex PCR; TCRdb's copy keeps in-frame clones and lacks some. The profile shows about 81,000 clones, over 75% of them singletons. The chain carries TRBV9 and TRBJ2-1; D perhaps matches TRBD2 (6 bases). The sample taken for sequencing was PBMCs. The receptor was derived from a human donor in good health. Some clones in this sample may be carry-over from other donors' samples. The CDR3 nucleotides read TGTGCCAGCAATCGCGGGGAGACCTACAATGAGCAGTTCTTC. Amino acid sequence: CASNRGETYNEQFF.